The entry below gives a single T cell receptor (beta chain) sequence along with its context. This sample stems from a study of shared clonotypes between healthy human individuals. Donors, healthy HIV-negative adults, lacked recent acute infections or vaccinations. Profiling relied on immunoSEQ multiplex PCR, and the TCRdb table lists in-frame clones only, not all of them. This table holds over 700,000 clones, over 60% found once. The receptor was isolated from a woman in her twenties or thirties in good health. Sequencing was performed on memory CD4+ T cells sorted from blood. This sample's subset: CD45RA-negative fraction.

DNA of the CDR3: TGTGCCAGCTCCCGCCGGGACACAAACGAGCAGTACTTC. This gives the protein CASSRRDTNEQYF. V is TRBV18 and J is TRBJ2-7; a weak D match, TRBD1 (6 bases). CDR1 and CDR2 from the germline V gene are KGHSH and LQKENI. This CDR3 region has 13 residues. The germline V and J ends were trimmed by 6 bases and 5 bases, with 14 bases remaining between them.